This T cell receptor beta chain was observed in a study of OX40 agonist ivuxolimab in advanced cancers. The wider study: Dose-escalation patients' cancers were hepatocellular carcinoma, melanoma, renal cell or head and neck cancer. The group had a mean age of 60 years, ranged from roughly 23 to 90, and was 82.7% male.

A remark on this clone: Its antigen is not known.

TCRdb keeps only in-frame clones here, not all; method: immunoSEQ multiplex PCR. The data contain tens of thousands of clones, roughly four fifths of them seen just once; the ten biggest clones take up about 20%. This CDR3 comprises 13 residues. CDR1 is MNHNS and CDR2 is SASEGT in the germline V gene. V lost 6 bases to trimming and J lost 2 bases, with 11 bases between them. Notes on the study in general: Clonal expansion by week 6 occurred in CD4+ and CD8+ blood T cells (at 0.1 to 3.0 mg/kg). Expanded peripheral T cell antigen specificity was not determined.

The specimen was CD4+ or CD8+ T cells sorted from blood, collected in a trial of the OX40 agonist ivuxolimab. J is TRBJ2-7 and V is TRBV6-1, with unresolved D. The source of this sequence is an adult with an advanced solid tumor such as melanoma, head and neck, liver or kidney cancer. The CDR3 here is CASRRLGPYEQYF. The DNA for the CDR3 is TGTGCCAGCAGACGTCTGGGCCCCTACGAGCAGTACTTC.